Listed below are T cell receptor beta chains from one sample, sequenced in a study of CD8 T cells in ankylosing spondylitis. TCRdb re-derived calls from the 5' RACE reads in MiXCR, one entry per CDR3 protein. The table has about 160,000 distinct CDR3 sequences, around 17% seen once; the top ten hold around 7.6%. Sequencing input: blood, either unsorted or a sorted T cell fraction (not recorded which). The receptors come from a male donor with ankylosing spondylitis or in good health (not recorded which). The CDR3 runs from the conserved cysteine through the conserved F or W. D genes are given only for firm matches. Not all rows give a size; the values are once, few, many and, for expanded clones, a class.

d_gene: -
abundance: -
v_gene: TRBV9
j_gene: TRBJ2-1
CDR3nt: TGTGCCAGCAGCGTATTGTCGGGGGACAATGAGCAGTTCTTC
CDR3aa: CASSVLSGDNEQFF

d_gene: TRBD2
abundance: -
v_gene: TRBV11-1
j_gene: TRBJ2-4
CDR3nt: TGTGCCAGCAGCTCTTCGACTAGCCGGACTATCTTC
CDR3aa: CASSSSTSRTIF

d_gene: TRBD2
abundance: few
v_gene: TRBV29-1
j_gene: TRBJ2-7
CDR3nt: TGCAGCGTTGTATGGGCGGGAGTCTACGAGCAGTACTTC
CDR3aa: CSVVWAGVYEQYF

d_gene: -
abundance: few
v_gene: TRBV20-1
j_gene: TRBJ1-1
CDR3nt: TGCAGTGCTAGCCCCAGTACCGGCTCCACTGAAGCTTTCTTT
CDR3aa: CSASPSTGSTEAFF

d_gene: -
abundance: -
v_gene: TRBV12-3/TRBV12-4
j_gene: TRBJ2-2
CDR3nt: TGTGCCAGCAGCCAACAGGGTGGCACCGGGGAGCTGTTTTTT
CDR3aa: CASSQQGGTGELFF

d_gene: TRBD2
abundance: few
v_gene: TRBV27
j_gene: TRBJ2-5
CDR3nt: TGTGCCAGCAGTTTGATGAGCGGGAGAGAGACCCAGTACTTC
CDR3aa: CASSLMSGRETQYF

d_gene: TRBD1
abundance: many
v_gene: TRBV18
j_gene: TRBJ1-5
CDR3nt: TGTGCCAGCTCACCGGGACAGGGAGATCAGCCCCAGCATTTT
CDR3aa: CASSPGQGDQPQHF

d_gene: -
abundance: -
v_gene: TRBV12-3/TRBV12-4
j_gene: TRBJ1-3
CDR3nt: TGTGCCAGCAGTTTAGGAGACCGAGGATATTTT
CDR3aa: CASSLGDRGYF

d_gene: TRBD2
abundance: -
v_gene: TRBV5-1
j_gene: TRBJ2-2
CDR3nt: TGCGCCAGCAGCTGGTTAGCGGGAGAGACCGGGGAGCTGTTTTTT
CDR3aa: CASSWLAGETGELFF

d_gene: TRBD1
abundance: -
v_gene: TRBV11-2
j_gene: TRBJ2-1
CDR3nt: TGTGCCAGCAGTACAACAGGGGGATGGGCGCGCCACTCTTCTAATGAGCAGTTCTTC
CDR3aa: CASSTTGGWARHSSNEQFF

d_gene: -
abundance: many
v_gene: TRBV29-1
j_gene: TRBJ1-1
CDR3nt: TGCAGCGTTGAAGAATGGAGGGTCCCTGAAGCTTTCTTT
CDR3aa: CSVEEWRVPEAFF

d_gene: -
abundance: many
v_gene: TRBV2
j_gene: TRBJ1-1
CDR3nt: TGTGCCAGCAGTAGGTCTACAGGGAACACTGAAGCTTTCTTT
CDR3aa: CASSRSTGNTEAFF

d_gene: TRBD1
abundance: many
v_gene: TRBV12-5
j_gene: TRBJ1-2
CDR3nt: TGTGCTAGTGGCCGAGGACAGGGCAACTATGGCTACACCTTC
CDR3aa: CASGRGQGNYGYTF

d_gene: -
abundance: many
v_gene: TRBV12-3/TRBV12-4
j_gene: TRBJ2-1
CDR3nt: TGTGCCAGCAGGTCCCGGACTGGTCTCGAGAGGCGGAATGAGCAGTTCTTC
CDR3aa: CASRSRTGLERRNEQFF

d_gene: TRBD2
abundance: few
v_gene: TRBV6-1
j_gene: TRBJ2-3
CDR3nt: TGTGCCAGCAGCCTACTAGCGACTAGCACAGATACGCAGTATTTT
CDR3aa: CASSLLATSTDTQYF

d_gene: -
abundance: -
v_gene: TRBV12-3/TRBV12-4
j_gene: TRBJ1-5
CDR3nt: TGTGCCAGCAGCTCTATACGGGAGCTCGGGGAGCCCCAGCATTTT
CDR3aa: CASSSIRELGEPQHF

d_gene: -
abundance: few
v_gene: TRBV20-1
j_gene: TRBJ2-2
CDR3nt: TGCAGCGCTGGTATACCTGGGGGCTCTAGCTATACCGGGGAGCTGTTTTTT
CDR3aa: CSAGIPGGSSYTGELFF

d_gene: TRBD1
abundance: many
v_gene: TRBV9
j_gene: TRBJ1-1
CDR3nt: TGTGCCAGCAGCCCCCCCGAACAGGGGGCGAGTTATGGTACTGAAGCTTTCTTT
CDR3aa: CASSPPEQGASYGTEAFF

d_gene: -
abundance: many
v_gene: TRBV5-1
j_gene: TRBJ2-1
CDR3nt: TGCGCCAGCGGTTTCTTAGTGGGAGAGCAGTTCTTC
CDR3aa: CASGFLVGEQFF

d_gene: -
abundance: few
v_gene: TRBV28
j_gene: TRBJ1-1
CDR3nt: TGTGCCAGCACTCCCCTCCCTCCGGGGGAAGCTTTCTTT
CDR3aa: CASTPLPPGEAFF

d_gene: TRBD2
abundance: -
v_gene: TRBV20-1
j_gene: TRBJ2-3
CDR3nt: TGCAGTGCTCGGGATCTTCAGCGGGAGGCCCGCACAGATACGCAGTATTTT
CDR3aa: CSARDLQREARTDTQYF

d_gene: -
abundance: few
v_gene: TRBV10-2
j_gene: TRBJ1-5
CDR3nt: TGCGCCAGCAGCAGGACTGATGGGAATCAGCCCCAGCATTTT
CDR3aa: CASSRTDGNQPQHF

d_gene: TRBD2
abundance: many
v_gene: TRBV20-1
j_gene: TRBJ2-7
CDR3nt: TGCAGTGCTAGAGATTGGCCTAGCGGGAGGTACGAGCAGTACTTC
CDR3aa: CSARDWPSGRYEQYF

d_gene: -
abundance: -
v_gene: TRBV4-2
j_gene: TRBJ1-1
CDR3nt: TGTGCCAGCAGCCCACAGGGCTGGGAGAACACTGAAGCTTTCTTT
CDR3aa: CASSPQGWENTEAFF

d_gene: TRBD2
abundance: many
v_gene: TRBV27
j_gene: TRBJ2-1
CDR3nt: TGTGCCAGCAGTTTAAGGCTAGCGGCCAACAATGAGCAGTTCTTC
CDR3aa: CASSLRLAANNEQFF

d_gene: -
abundance: many
v_gene: TRBV5-1
j_gene: TRBJ1-1
CDR3nt: TGCGCCAGCAGCTTGGACACCGCGAACACTGAAGCTTTCTTT
CDR3aa: CASSLDTANTEAFF

d_gene: TRBD2
abundance: few
v_gene: TRBV5-1
j_gene: TRBJ2-5
CDR3nt: TGCGCCAGCAGCGCTGGACTAGCGGGACAAGAGACCCAGTACTTC
CDR3aa: CASSAGLAGQETQYF